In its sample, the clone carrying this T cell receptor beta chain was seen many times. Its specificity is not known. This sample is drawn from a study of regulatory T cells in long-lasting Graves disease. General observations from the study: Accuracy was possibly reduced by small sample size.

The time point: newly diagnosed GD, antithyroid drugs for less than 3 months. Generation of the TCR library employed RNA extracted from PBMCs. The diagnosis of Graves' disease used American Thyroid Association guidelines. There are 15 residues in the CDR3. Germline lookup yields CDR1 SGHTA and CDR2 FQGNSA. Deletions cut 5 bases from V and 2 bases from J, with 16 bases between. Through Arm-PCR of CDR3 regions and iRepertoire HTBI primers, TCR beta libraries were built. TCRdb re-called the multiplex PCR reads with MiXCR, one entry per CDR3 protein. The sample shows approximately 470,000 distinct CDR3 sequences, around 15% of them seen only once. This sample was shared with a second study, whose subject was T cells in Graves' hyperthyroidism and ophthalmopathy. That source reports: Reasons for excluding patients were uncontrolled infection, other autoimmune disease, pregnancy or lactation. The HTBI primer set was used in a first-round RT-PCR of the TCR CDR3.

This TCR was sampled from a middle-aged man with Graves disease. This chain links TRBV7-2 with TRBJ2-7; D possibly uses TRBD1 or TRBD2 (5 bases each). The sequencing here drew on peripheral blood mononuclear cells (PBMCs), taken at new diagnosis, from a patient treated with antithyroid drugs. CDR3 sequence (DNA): TGTGCCAGCAGCAGGGGCCCGCGGGCTACCTACGAGCAGTACTTC. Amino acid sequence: CASSRGPRATYEQYF.